This TCR beta chain emerged from a study of Graves' ophthalmopathy and Graves' hyperthyroidism. Findings and limits, study-wide: Most thyroid clonotypes expanded beyond 0.001 frequency were also found in blood. The model's prediction of ophthalmopathy progression had about 70% sensitivity and around 72% specificity.

Amplification of TCR beta CDR3 regions used RNA transcripts. RT-PCR in the first round used HTBI primers; a second-round multiplex PCR followed. MiXCR, run by TCRdb on the multiplex PCR reads, gives a single entry per CDR3 protein. The table lists hundreds of thousands of distinct CDR3 sequences, approximately 39% of them singletons, with around 3% in the top ten. Germline V gene sequence: CDR1 SEHNR, CDR2 FQNEAQ (reference sequence). V was cut by 3 bases and J by 6 bases, with 11 bases left in between. The CDR3 spans 13 residues. Only a few counts were recorded for this clonotype. Antigen unknown. This TCR derives from an adult man with Graves' ophthalmopathy. This chain connects TRBV7-9 to TRBJ1-2; D gene unclear. The source material was peripheral blood. DNA of the CDR3: TGTGCCAGCAGCTTCAGGACCGGGCATGGCTACACCTTC. Translated: CASSFRTGHGYTF.